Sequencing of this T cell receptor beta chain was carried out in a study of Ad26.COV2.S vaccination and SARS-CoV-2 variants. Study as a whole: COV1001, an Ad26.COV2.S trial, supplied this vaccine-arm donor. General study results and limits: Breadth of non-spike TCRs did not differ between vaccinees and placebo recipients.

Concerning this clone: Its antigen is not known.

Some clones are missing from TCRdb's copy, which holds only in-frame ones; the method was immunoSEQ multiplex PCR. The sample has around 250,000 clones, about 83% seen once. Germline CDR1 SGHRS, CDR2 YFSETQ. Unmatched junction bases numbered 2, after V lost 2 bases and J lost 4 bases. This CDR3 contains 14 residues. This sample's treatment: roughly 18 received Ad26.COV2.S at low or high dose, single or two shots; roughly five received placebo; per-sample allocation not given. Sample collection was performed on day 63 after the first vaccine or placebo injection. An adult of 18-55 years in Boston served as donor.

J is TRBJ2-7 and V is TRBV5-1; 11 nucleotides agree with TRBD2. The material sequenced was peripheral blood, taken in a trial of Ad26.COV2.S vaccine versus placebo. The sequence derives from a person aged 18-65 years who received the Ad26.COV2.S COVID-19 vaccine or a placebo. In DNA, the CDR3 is TGCGCCAGCAGCTTAACTAGCGGGGGTTACGAGCAGTACTTC. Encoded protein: CASSLTSGGYEQYF.